This TCR beta chain was sequenced for a study of T cell responses to AZD1222 COVID-19 vaccine. Study-level background: Combined were second doses at about 4 or about 12 weeks. General observations from the study: The donor cohort was predominantly white British with a female majority, and clonal diversity may have been underestimated. Only after the peak T cell response were repertoires sampled.

Here immunoSEQ multiplex PCR was the method, and the copy in TCRdb shows in-frame clones only, minus some. The sample consists of approximately 150,000 clones, 85% to 90% of them appearing once. Germline V gene lookup returns CDR1 SGHRS and CDR2 YFSETQ. This CDR3 has 15 residues. V lost 0 bases and J lost 5, with 9 bases in between. A remark on this clone: Its antigen remains unidentified.

The specimen comprised peripheral blood, sampled on day 0 of AZD1222 vaccination. The receptor comes from an adult in good health. The chain carries TRBV5-1 and TRBJ1-6, with D tentatively TRBD1 (6 bases). The CDR3, as DNA: TGCGCCAGCAGCTTGGTAGCAGGGGATAATTCACCCCTCCACTTT. Translation gives CASSLVAGDNSPLHF.